The 11 T cell receptor beta chains in this list originate from one sample, sequenced in a study of T cells in Graves' hyperthyroidism and ophthalmopathy. RNA transcripts were the template for amplifying TCR beta CDR3 regions. Primed by the HTBI set, a first-round RT-PCR was run on the TCR CDR3. TCRdb reanalysed the multiplex PCR reads using MiXCR and keeps one entry per CDR3 protein. The repertoire includes hundreds of thousands of distinct CDR3 sequences, approximately 15% of them detected once, and roughly 3.4% sits in the top ten. Material for sequencing was blood. These receptors came from a woman aged 40 to 50 with Graves' ophthalmopathy.

CDR3 bases: TGCAGCGTTTTTAGCCCGGGACTAGCGGGAGTAACCAAAAACATTCAGTACTTC. Translated: CSVFSPGLAGVTKNIQYF. The V call is TRBV29-1, the J call TRBJ2-4; 14 positions match TRBD2. This CDR3 region has 18 residues. Germline V gives CDR1 SQVTM, CDR2 ANQGSEA. The V segment lost 5 bases and the J segment 2 bases; nucleotides outside the gene matches: 11.

The genes are TRBV5-1 and TRBJ2-7, with D perhaps given as TRBD1 or TRBD2 (6 bases each). The CDR3 runs to 15 residues. Germline assignment: CDR1 SGHRS and CDR2 YFSETQ. V lost 0 bases, J lost 3 bases, and 13 bases lay in between. CDR3 sequence: CASSLGPGADYEQYF. CDR3 in DNA: TGCGCCAGCAGCTTGGGGCCGGGGGCCGACTACGAGCAGTACTTC.

This clonotype was seen at least ten times. The rearrangement uses TRBV12-3 or TRBV12-4 and TRBJ2-1, with D possibly matching TRBD2 (6 bases). This CDR3 has 17 amino acids. V lost 10 bases, J lost 3 bases, and 25 bases lay in between. CDR3 loop: CATQYISAGRNYNEQFF. CDR3 coding DNA: TGTGCCACCCAATATATAAGCGCGGGAAGAAACTACAATGAGCAGTTCTTC.

This clonotype has more than one count but fewer than ten. The chain employs TRBV2 and TRBJ1-1; D gene uncertain. The length of the CDR3 is 11 residues. Germline CDR1 is SNHLY and CDR2 is FYNNEI. Trimming left V 6 bases short and J 4 bases short, with 6 bases between. The CDR3 DNA follows: TGTGCCAGCAGATTGAGCACTGAAGCTTTCTTT. Translated, it gives CASRLSTEAFF.

This chain links TRBV3-1 with TRBJ2-1, with D possibly being TRBD2 (6 bases). The closer fit of TRBJ2-7 to the DNA end suggests the J call may be wrong. The germline CDR1 and CDR2 sequences are LGHDT and YNNKEL (reference sequence). The CDR3 runs 17 residues. CDR3 coding DNA: TGTGCCAGCAGCCAGCATCAGCGCGGGGCTTACTACAATGAGCAGTACTTC. Amino acids: CASSQHQRGAYYNEQYF.

This clonotype has ten or more counts. This chain uses TRBV12-3 or TRBV12-4 with TRBJ1-2, with 7 positions matching TRBD1. V lost 4 bases, J lost 3 bases, and 8 bases stayed unmatched. The CDR3 extends over 15 amino acids. CDR3 residues: CASSSTGQTYYGYTF. The DNA for the CDR3 is TGTGCCAGCAGTTCGACAGGGCAAACTTACTATGGCTACACCTTC.

This clonotype was counted between two and nine times. V gene TRBV6-6 combines with J gene TRBJ2-2, with D possibly being TRBD1 or TRBD2 (7 bases each). Looked up from germline, CDR1 is MNHNY and CDR2 is SVGAGI (reference sequence). The CDR3 spans 16 residues. The V end was cut by 0 bases, the J end by 7 bases, with 15 bases between. CDR3 in DNA: TGTGCCAGCAGTTACTCGGCAGGGGGGGTTATCGGGGAGCTGTTTTTT. Translating gives CASSYSAGGVIGELFF.

Note on this clonotype: Just one base apart from a much larger clone, this may be a read error. The genes are TRBV6-1 and TRBJ1-1, with 9 bases lining up with TRBD1. The CDR3 consists of 15 residues. The germline gives CDR1 MNHNS, CDR2 SASEGT. With 8 bases clipped from V and 4 bases from J, the junction kept 11 bases outside the gene matches. CDR3 in DNA: TGTGCCAGCCAGACCCCGGGACAGGGCTTCACTGAAGCTTTCTTT. This gives the protein CASQTPGQGFTEAFF.

The chain joins TRBV4-2 to TRBJ2-7; D is unresolved. Trimming stripped 3 bases from V and 0 bases from J, with 6 bases between. The CDR3 loop spans 13 amino acids. CDR1 LGHNA and CDR2 YNFKEQ come from the germline V gene. CDR3 DNA sequence: TGTGCCAGCAGCCATGACCCCTCCTACGAGCAGTACTTC. This sequence encodes CASSHDPSYEQYF.

This clonotype was seen repeatedly, ten times or more. The chain uses TRBV30 and TRBJ1-2; D is undetermined. Trimming left V 0 bases short and J 1 base short, with 15 bases between. CDR1 GTSNPN and CDR2 SVGIG come from the germline V gene (reference sequence). The CDR3 spans 16 residues. CDR3 nucleotides: TGTGCCTGGAGTGTACCTGGTGGGCCTCTTAACTATGGCTACACCTTC. It yields the protein CAWSVPGGPLNYGYTF.

The chain recombines TRBV6-2 or TRBV6-3 with TRBJ1-3; D remains ambiguous. The CDR3 has 15 amino acids. Between the trimmed V and J ends, which lost 0 bases and 0 bases, there was a span of 6 bases. Germline loops: CDR1 MNHEY, CDR2 SVGEGT. The CDR3 bases are TGTGCCAGCAGTTACTCCGCGAGCTCTGGAAACACCATATATTTT. This encodes CASSYSASSGNTIYF.